This record concerns one T cell receptor beta chain sequence. Its specificity is unknown. The data belong to a study of blood T cells in healthy people across ages. For the study at large: With template switching, about one barcoded beta molecule was captured per two T cells. Broader study findings: Older age went with lower TCR beta diversity per million T cells, in a roughly linear way. A strong correlation was found between TCR beta diversity and the percentage of naive T cells.

Next came a second PCR, run for about 7 to 12 cycles, which used a sample-barcoded 5' primer along with a J-beta primer mix. MiXCR was run by TCRdb on the 5' RACE reads, yielding one entry per CDR3 protein. The sample records roughly 2 million distinct CDR3 sequences, about 50% being singletons. No fewer than 5 micrograms of total RNA were isolated from every sample. The CDR3 spans 15 residues. V was trimmed by 4 bases and J by 6 bases, leaving 17 bases between them. In germline, CDR1 is SGHDT, CDR2 YYEEEE. The rearrangement links TRBV5-6 to TRBJ2-1, with D perhaps TRBD2 (6 bases). Sequencing was carried out using blood. The sequence was collected from a middle-aged woman in good health. The CDR3 DNA is TGTGCCAGCAGCCTCCCCGGGGGAGGTAGCAATGAGCAGTTCTTC. This sequence encodes CASSLPGGGSNEQFF.